One TCR beta chain is described in this entry. This CDR3 contains 15 residues. V lost 0 bases and J lost 8, with 17 bases in between. The germline gives CDR1 SGHRS, CDR2 YFSETQ. Original data processing: Scientists estimated how many nucleated cells there were by amplifying reference gene primers. Sequencing was performed with immunoSEQ multiplex PCR; in TCRdb, only in-frame clones are kept and a portion is missing. V and J calls and clone size follow that table, whereas D and trimming were derived from the DNA. Found here are some 250,000 clones, 81% of them singletons; the top ten hold approximately 8%. The sample is drawn from a study of blood T cell repertoires in COVID-19.

This chain links TRBV5-1 with TRBJ1-2, with D possibly TRBD1 on 6 matching bases. Sequencing input: peripheral blood. This clonotype was obtained from a woman older than 75 with acute or convalescent COVID-19. CDR3 sequence (DNA): TGCGCCAGCAGCTTGGGACAGGCCTCCCTATGGGGCTACACCTTC. Its translation is CASSLGQASLWGYTF.